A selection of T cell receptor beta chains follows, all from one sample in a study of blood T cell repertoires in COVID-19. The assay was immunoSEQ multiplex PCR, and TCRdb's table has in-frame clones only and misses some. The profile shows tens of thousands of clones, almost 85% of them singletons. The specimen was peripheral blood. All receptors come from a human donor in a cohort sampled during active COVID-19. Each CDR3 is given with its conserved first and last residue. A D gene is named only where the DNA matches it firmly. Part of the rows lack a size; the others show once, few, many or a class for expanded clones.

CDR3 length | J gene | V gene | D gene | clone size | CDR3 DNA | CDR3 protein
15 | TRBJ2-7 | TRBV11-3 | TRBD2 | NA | TGTGCCAGCAGCGCAAGACTAGCGGGAGGGTACGAGCAGTACTTC | CASSARLAGGYEQYF
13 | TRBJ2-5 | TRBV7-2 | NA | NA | TGTGCCAGCAGCGTACAGGGACAAGAGACCCAGTACTTC | CASSVQGQETQYF
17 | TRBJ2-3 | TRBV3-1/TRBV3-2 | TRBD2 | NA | TGTGCCAGCAGCCAAGATGTGCTAGCGGGAGGCACAGATACGCAGTATTTT | CASSQDVLAGGTDTQYF
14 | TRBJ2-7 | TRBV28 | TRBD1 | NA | TGTGCCAGCAGCGATACGACAGGGATTAGGGAGCAGTACTTC | CASSDTTGIREQYF
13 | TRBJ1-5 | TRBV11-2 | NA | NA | TGTGCCAGCAGCTTATATGGGCGTGCGCCCCAGCATTTT | CASSLYGRAPQHF
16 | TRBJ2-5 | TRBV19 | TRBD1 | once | TGTGCCAGTAGTATAGCAGGGACAGGGTCTGGGGAGACCCAGTACTTC | CASSIAGTGSGETQYF
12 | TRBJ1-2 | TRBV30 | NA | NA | TGTGCCTGTTGGAGGTCTAACTATGGCTACACCTTC | CACWRSNYGYTF
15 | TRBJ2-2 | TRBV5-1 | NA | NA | TGCGCCAGCAGCTTGGAAGCCACGAACACCGGGGAGCTGTTTTTT | CASSLEATNTGELFF
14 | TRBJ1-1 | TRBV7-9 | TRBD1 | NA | TGTGCCAGCAGCTTAAGGGGACAGGGCACTGAAGCTTTCTTT | CASSLRGQGTEAFF
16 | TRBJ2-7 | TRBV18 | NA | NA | TGTGCCAGCTCACCAGGGGGGAGTAGCGGCACCTACGAGCAGTACTTC | CASSPGGSSGTYEQYF
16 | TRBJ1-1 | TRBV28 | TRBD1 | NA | TGTGCCAGCAGTTCGGCTCCCTACAGGGGGAGGACTGAAGCTTTCTTT | CASSSAPYRGRTEAFF
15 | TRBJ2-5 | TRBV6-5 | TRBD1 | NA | TGTGCCAGCAAGGGACAGGGAGAGTACCAAGAGACCCAGTACTTC | CASKGQGEYQETQYF
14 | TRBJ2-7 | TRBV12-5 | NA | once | TGTGCTAGTGCTCTGACAGTTCCCTCCTACGAGCAGTACTTC | CASALTVPSYEQYF
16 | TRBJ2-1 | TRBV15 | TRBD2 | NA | TGTGCCACCAGCAGAGCGGCGGGAGCGCAGTACAATGAGCAGTTCTTC | CATSRAAGAQYNEQFF
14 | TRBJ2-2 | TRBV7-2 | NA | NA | TGTGCCAGCAGCCGGTCAGGGGAAGGCGGGGAGCTGTTTTTT | CASSRSGEGGELFF
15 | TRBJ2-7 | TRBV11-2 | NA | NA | TGTGCCAGCAGCTTAGTGCGGGGACCCTTCTACGAGCAGTACTTC | CASSLVRGPFYEQYF
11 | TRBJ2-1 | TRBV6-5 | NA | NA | TGTGCCAGCAGTTCCCTCGATGAGCAGTTCTTC | CASSSLDEQFF
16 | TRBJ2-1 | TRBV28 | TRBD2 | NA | TGTGCCAGCAGTGTACTAGCGCTAGTTACCTACAATGAGCAGTTCTTC | CASSVLALVTYNEQFF
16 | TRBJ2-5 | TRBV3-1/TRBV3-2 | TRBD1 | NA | TGTGCCAGCAGCCAAGATTGGAACAGGGGGTCGGAGACCCAGTACTTC | CASSQDWNRGSETQYF
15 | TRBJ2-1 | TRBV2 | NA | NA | TGTGCCAGCAGTGAATACCGAGCGGGCGTCGATGAGCAGTTCTTC | CASSEYRAGVDEQFF
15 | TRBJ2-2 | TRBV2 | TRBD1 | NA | TGTGCCAGCAGTGAGGGACAGGGTTCGTCCGGGGAGCTGTTTTTT | CASSEGQGSSGELFF
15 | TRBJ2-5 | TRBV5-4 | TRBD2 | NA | TGTGCCAGCAGCGCCGGGGGGACGGAACAAGAGACCCAGTACTTC | CASSAGGTEQETQYF
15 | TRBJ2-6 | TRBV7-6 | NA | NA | TGTGCCAGCAGCTTCCCAGGCTCTGGGGCCAACGTCCTGACTTTC | CASSFPGSGANVLTF
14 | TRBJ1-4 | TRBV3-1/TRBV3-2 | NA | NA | TGTGCCAGCAGCCAAGATGCAGGGGCAGAAAAACTGTTTTTT | CASSQDAGAEKLFF
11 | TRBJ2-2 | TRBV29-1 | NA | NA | TGCAGCGTTACAGGGTCCGGGGAGCTGTTTTTT | CSVTGSGELFF
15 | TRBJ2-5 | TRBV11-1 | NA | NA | TGTGCCAGCAGCTTAATGTCTAGCGACCAAGAGACCCAGTACTTC | CASSLMSSDQETQYF
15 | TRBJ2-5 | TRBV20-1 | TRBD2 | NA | TGCAGTGCTGGTGGACTAGCGGGAGGGCAAGAGACCCAGTACTTC | CSAGGLAGGQETQYF
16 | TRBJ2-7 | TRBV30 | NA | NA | TGTGCCTGGAGTGTACGGGCGGGCAGCGTCGCGGACGAGCAGTACTTC | CAWSVRAGSVADEQYF
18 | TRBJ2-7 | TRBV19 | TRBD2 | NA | TGTGCCAGTAGTAGAACTCCAAATTTAGCGGGAGAAGTAGACGAGCAGTACTTC | CASSRTPNLAGEVDEQYF
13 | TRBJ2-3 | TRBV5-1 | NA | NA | TGCGCCAGCAGCTTCCCGGAGAGGGATACGCAGTATTTT | CASSFPERDTQYF
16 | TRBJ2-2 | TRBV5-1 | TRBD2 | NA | TGCGCCAGCAGCCGACTAGCGGGAGCCAACACCGGGGAGCTGTTTTTT | CASSRLAGANTGELFF
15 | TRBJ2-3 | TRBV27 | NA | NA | TGTGCCAGCAGTTTAAGTCGGACAGGCACAGATACGCAGTATTTT | CASSLSRTGTDTQYF
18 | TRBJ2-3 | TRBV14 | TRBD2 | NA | TGTGCCAGCAGCCAAGTCTATATGACTAGCACGGGGACAGATACGCAGTATTTT | CASSQVYMTSTGTDTQYF
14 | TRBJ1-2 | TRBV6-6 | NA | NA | TGTGCCAGCAGTTACTCGTTAGGGGCTGATGGCTACACCTTC | CASSYSLGADGYTF
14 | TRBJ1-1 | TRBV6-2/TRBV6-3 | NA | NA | TGTGCCAGCAGTACTCATGACGCCCAGGTAGAAGCTTTCTTT | CASSTHDAQVEAFF
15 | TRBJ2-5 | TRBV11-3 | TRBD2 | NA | TGTGCCAGCAGCTTGGGACTAGCGTCCCAAGAGACCCAGTACTTC | CASSLGLASQETQYF
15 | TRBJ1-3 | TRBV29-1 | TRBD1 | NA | TGCAGCGTTTCCCCGGGACAGGGGATTGGAAACACCATATATTTT | CSVSPGQGIGNTIYF
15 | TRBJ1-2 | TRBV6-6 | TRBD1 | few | TGTGCCAGCAGTTACTCAACAGGGGAAGGGTATGGCTACACCTTC | CASSYSTGEGYGYTF
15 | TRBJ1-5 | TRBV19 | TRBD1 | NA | TGTGCCAGTAGTACCGGGACAGACCCAAGGCAGCCCCAGCATTTT | CASSTGTDPRQPQHF
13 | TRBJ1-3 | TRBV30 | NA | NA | TGTGCCTGGGCCAGGTCCTCTGGAAACACCATATATTTT | CAWARSSGNTIYF
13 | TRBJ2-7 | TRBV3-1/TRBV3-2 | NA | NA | TGTGCCAGCAGCCAAGGCCCGGGCTACGAGCAGTACTTC | CASSQGPGYEQYF
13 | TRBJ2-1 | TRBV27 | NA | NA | TGTGCCAGCAGTTCGGACTATCAGGCTGAGCAGTTCTTC | CASSSDYQAEQFF
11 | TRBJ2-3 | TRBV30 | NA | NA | TGTGCCTGGGCGGGCACAGATACGCAGTATTTT | CAWAGTDTQYF
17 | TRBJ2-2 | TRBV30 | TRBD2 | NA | TGTGCCTGGTCGAGACTAGCGGGAGCGCGCGACACCGGGGAGCTGTTTTTT | CAWSRLAGARDTGELFF
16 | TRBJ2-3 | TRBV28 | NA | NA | TGTGCCAGCAGTAAACCCCCTGACGGGTCCACAGATACGCAGTATTTT | CASSKPPDGSTDTQYF
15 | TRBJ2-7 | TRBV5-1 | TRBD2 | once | TGCGCCAGCAGCTTGGTATACGGGGGGACCTACGAGCAGTACTTC | CASSLVYGGTYEQYF
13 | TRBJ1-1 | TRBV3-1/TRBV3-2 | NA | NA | TGTGCCAGCAGCCAAGCCCGGAACACTGAAGCTTTCTTT | CASSQARNTEAFF
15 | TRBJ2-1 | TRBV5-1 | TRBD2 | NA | TGCGCCAGCAGCGAACTAGCGAACTCCTACAATGAGCAGTTCTTC | CASSELANSYNEQFF
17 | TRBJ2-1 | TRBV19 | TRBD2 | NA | TGTGCCAGTAGTATATTGACTAGCGGGAGGGAGTACAATGAGCAGTTCTTC | CASSILTSGREYNEQFF
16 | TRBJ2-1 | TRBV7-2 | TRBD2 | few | TGTGCCAGCAGCCTTCTAGCGGGAACGGTCTACAATGAGCAGTTCTTC | CASSLLAGTVYNEQFF
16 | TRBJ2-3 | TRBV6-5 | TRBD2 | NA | TGTGCCAGCAGTTACTCTTATGGGACTAGCGGTAATACGCAGTATTTT | CASSYSYGTSGNTQYF
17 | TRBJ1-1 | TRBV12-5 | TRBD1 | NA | TGTGCTAGTGGTTTGGTACTTGGACAGGGAATGAACACTGAAGCTTTCTTT | CASGLVLGQGMNTEAFF